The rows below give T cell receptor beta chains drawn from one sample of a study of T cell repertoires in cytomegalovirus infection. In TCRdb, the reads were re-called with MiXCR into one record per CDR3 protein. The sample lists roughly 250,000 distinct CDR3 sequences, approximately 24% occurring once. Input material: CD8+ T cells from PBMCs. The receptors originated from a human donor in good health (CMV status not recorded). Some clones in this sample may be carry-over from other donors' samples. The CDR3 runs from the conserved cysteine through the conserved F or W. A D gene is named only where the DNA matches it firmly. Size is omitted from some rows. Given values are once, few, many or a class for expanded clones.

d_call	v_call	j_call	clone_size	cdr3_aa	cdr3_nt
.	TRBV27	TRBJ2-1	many	CASRAGAGNEQFF	TGTGCCAGCAGAGCAGGGGCGGGGAATGAGCAGTTCTTC
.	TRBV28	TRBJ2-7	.	CASTENYEQYF	TGTGCCAGCACCGAAAACTACGAGCAGTACTTC
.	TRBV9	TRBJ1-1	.	CASGSVLARDTEAFF	TGTGCCAGCGGGTCGGTTCTGGCGAGGGACACTGAAGCTTTCTTT
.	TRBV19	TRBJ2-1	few	CASSTPWRDGDNEQFF	TGTGCCAGTAGTACCCCCTGGCGGGACGGAGACAATGAGCAGTTCTTC
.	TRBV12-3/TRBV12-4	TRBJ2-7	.	CASSSSDSHSYEQYF	TGTGCCAGCAGTTCCTCGGACAGTCACTCCTACGAGCAGTACTTC
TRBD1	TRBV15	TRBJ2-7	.	CATSRGFQGAYEQYF	TGTGCCACCAGCAGAGGCTTTCAGGGGGCCTACGAGCAGTACTTC
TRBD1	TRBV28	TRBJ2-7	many	CASTEADRGKYEQYF	TGTGCCAGCACCGAGGCCGACAGGGGCAAGTACGAGCAGTACTTC
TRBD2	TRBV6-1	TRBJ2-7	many	CASSEQAGGPSYEQYF	TGTGCCAGCAGTGAGCAGGCGGGGGGACCCTCCTACGAGCAGTACTTC
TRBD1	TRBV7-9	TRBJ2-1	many	CASSPGQGEQFF	TGTGCCAGCAGCCCCGGACAGGGTGAGCAGTTCTTC
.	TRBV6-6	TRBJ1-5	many	CASSHLDSSNQPQHF	TGTGCCAGCAGTCACCTGGACAGCAGCAATCAGCCCCAGCATTTT
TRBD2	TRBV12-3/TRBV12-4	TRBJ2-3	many	CASTDPLAGSPTDTQYF	TGTGCCAGCACCGACCCCCTAGCGGGGAGTCCCACAGATACGCAGTATTTT
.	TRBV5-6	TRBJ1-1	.	CASSLAPDGTEAFF	TGTGCCAGCAGCTTGGCTCCGGATGGCACTGAAGCTTTCTTT
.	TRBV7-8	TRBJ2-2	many	CASSLYGTGELFF	TGTGCCAGCAGCTTGTACGGCACCGGGGAGCTGTTTTTT
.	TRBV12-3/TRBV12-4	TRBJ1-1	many	CASSTTLANTEAFF	TGTGCCAGCAGTACTACACTTGCGAACACTGAAGCTTTCTTT
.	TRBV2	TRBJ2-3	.	CASSPGTTMDTQYF	TGTGCCAGCAGCCCCGGGACGACGATGGATACGCAGTATTTT
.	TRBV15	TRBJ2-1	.	CATSRGRNSYNEQFF	TGTGCCACCAGCAGGGGAAGGAATTCTTACAATGAGCAGTTCTTC
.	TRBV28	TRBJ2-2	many	CASYRPGELFF	TGTGCCAGCTACCGGCCCGGGGAGCTGTTTTTT
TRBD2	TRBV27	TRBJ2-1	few	CASSRGGGNNEQFF	TGTGCCAGCAGTAGGGGCGGGGGGAATAATGAGCAGTTCTTC
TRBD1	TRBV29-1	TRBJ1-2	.	CSAPEQGSYGNYGYTF	TGCAGCGCACCGGAACAGGGGTCTTATGGGAACTATGGCTACACCTTC
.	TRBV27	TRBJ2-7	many	CASSFLGYEQYF	TGTGCCAGCAGCTTTCTGGGCTACGAGCAGTACTTC
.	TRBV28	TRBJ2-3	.	CASSPGRTSSTDTQYF	TGTGCCAGCAGCCCCGGGCGGACCTCTAGCACAGATACGCAGTATTTT
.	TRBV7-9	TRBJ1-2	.	CASSSRMDGLYGYTF	TGTGCCAGCAGCTCCCGGATGGACGGACTCTATGGCTACACCTTC
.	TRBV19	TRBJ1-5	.	CASTEGVQPQHF	TGTGCCAGTACCGAGGGGGTTCAGCCCCAGCATTTT
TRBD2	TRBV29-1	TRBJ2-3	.	CSVEGGGGPTDTQYF	TGCAGCGTTGAAGGGGGCGGGGGGCCCACAGATACGCAGTATTTT
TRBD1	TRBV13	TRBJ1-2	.	CASSQGGTGDNGYTF	TGTGCCAGCAGCCAAGGCGGGACAGGGGATAATGGCTACACCTTC
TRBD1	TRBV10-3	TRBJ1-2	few	CAISPGQDPNYGYTF	TGTGCCATCAGTCCGGGACAGGATCCTAACTATGGCTACACCTTC
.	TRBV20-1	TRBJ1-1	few	CSARPPEAMNTEAFF	TGCAGTGCTAGACCTCCGGAGGCTATGAACACTGAAGCTTTCTTT
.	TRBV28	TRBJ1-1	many	CASSLLTGMNTEAFF	TGTGCCAGCAGTTTGCTCACTGGAATGAACACTGAAGCTTTCTTT
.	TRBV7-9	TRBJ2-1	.	CASSIPNEQFF	TGTGCCAGCAGCATTCCCAATGAGCAGTTCTTC
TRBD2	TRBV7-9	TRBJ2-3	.	CASSTWTSADTQYF	TGTGCCAGCAGCACGTGGACTAGCGCAGATACGCAGTATTTT
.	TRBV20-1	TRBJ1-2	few	CSARDDGANYGYTF	TGCAGTGCTAGAGATGACGGAGCTAACTATGGCTACACCTTC
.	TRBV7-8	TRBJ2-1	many	CASSPNEFIEQFF	TGTGCCAGCAGCCCGAACGAGTTCATTGAGCAGTTCTTC
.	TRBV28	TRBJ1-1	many	CASSGLNTEAFF	TGTGCCAGCAGTGGATTGAACACTGAAGCTTTCTTT
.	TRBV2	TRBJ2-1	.	CASSELRTQRGNEQFF	TGTGCCAGCAGCGAGCTCAGGACCCAAAGGGGAAATGAGCAGTTCTTC
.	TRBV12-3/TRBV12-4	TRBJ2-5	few	CASSLEWKQETQYF	TGTGCCAGCAGTTTAGAATGGAAGCAAGAGACCCAGTACTTC
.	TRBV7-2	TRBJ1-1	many	CASSLIRERGTEAFF	TGTGCCAGCAGCTTGATCAGGGAGAGGGGCACTGAAGCTTTCTTT
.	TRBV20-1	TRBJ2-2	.	CSARDLRNTGELFF	TGCAGTGCAAGGGACCTTCGGAACACCGGGGAGCTGTTTTTT
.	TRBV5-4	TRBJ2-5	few	CASSFGQGSEETQYF	TGTGCCAGCAGCTTCGGGCAGGGTTCAGAGGAGACCCAGTACTTC
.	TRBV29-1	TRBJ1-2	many	CSVKRQTGYTF	TGCAGCGTAAAAAGACAGACTGGCTACACCTTC
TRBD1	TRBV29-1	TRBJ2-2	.	CSVVRQGNTGELFF	TGCAGCGTTGTAAGACAGGGGAACACCGGGGAGCTGTTTTTT
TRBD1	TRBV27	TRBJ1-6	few	CASSLFSPTGVMDSPLHF	TGTGCCAGCAGTTTATTTTCCCCGACAGGGGTAATGGATTCACCCCTCCACTTT
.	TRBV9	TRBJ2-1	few	CASSPVGYRVSNEQFF	TGTGCCAGCAGCCCGGTGGGGTACAGGGTATCCAATGAGCAGTTCTTC
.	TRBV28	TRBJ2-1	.	CASSSFISYNEQFF	TGTGCCAGCAGCTCCTTCATATCCTACAATGAGCAGTTCTTC
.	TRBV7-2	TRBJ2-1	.	CASSPGPYSYNEQFF	TGTGCCAGCAGCCCAGGACCGTACTCCTACAATGAGCAGTTCTTC
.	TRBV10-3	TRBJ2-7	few	CAISPLWLVDEQYF	TGTGCCATCAGTCCGCTGTGGCTAGTCGACGAGCAGTACTTC
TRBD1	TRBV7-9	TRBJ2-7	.	CASSSPRDRVGYEQYF	TGTGCCAGCAGCTCCCCCCGGGACAGGGTCGGCTACGAGCAGTACTTC
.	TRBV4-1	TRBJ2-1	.	CASSPQLRVATTQWDNEQFF	TGCGCCAGCAGCCCGCAGTTAAGAGTCGCCACTACCCAATGGGACAATGAGCAGTTCTTC
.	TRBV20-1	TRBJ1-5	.	CSATWSRDYSNQPQHF	TGCAGTGCCACCTGGTCCAGGGATTATAGCAATCAGCCCCAGCATTTT